This T cell receptor (beta chain) was retrieved from a study of cytomegalovirus exposure and HLA in healthy donors. The ends lost 4 bases at V and 5 bases at J; junction bases unmatched: 4. Germline CDR1 reads ENHRY; CDR2 reads SYGVKD. The CDR3 loop spans 15 amino acids. Here immunoSEQ multiplex PCR was the method, and the copy in TCRdb shows in-frame clones only, minus some. The sample has around 300,000 clones; 86% are singletons. This clonotype originated in a woman between 18 and 29 years old in good health and CMV-seronegative. Input material: PBMCs. The V call is TRBV10-3, the J call TRBJ2-5; 13 nucleotides align to TRBD2. Here the CDR3 DNA reads TGTGCCATCAGTGGGACTAGCGGGAGCGGTGAGACCCAGTACTTC. Translation gives CAISGTSGSGETQYF.